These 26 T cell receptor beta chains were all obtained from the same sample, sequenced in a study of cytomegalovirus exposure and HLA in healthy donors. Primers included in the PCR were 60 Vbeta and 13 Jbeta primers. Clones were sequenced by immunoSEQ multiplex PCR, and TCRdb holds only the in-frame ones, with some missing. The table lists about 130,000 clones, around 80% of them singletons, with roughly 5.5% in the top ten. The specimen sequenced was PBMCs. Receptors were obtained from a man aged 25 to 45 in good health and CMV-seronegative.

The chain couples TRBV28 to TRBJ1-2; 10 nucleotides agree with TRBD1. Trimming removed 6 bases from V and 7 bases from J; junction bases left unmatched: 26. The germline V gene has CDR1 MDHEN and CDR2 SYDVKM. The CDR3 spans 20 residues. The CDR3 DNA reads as TGTGCCAGCAGCTATGGGACAGGGGCATTGTATTCCGCTATTGGTAGTGGCTACACCTTC. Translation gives CASSYGTGALYSAIGSGYTF.

CDR3 bases: TGCGCCAGCAGGTGGCAGGGCCAAGAGACCCAGTACTTC. It yields the protein CASRWQGQETQYF. V is TRBV5-1 and J is TRBJ2-5; possibly TRBD1 for D (5 bases). The CDR3 consists of 13 residues. The V and J ends lost 5 bases and 1 base respectively, with 9 bases between them. CDR1 is SGHRS and CDR2 is YFSETQ in the germline V gene.

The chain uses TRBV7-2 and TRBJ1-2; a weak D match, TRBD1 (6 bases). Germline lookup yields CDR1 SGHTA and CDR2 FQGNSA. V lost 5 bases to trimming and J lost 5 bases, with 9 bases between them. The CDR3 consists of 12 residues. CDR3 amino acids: CASSNTGYGYTF. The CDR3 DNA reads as TGTGCCAGCAGCAACACAGGGTATGGCTACACCTTC.

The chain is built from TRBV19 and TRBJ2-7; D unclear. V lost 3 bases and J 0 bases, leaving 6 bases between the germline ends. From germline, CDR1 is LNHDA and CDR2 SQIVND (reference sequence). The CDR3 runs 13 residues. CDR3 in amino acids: CASSMQYSYEQYF. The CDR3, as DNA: TGTGCCAGTAGTATGCAGTACTCCTACGAGCAGTACTTC.

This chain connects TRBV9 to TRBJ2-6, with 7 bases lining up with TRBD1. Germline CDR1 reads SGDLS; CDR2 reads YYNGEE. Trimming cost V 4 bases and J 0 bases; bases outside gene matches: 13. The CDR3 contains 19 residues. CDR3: CASSLTGTASFSGANVLTF. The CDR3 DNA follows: TGTGCCAGCAGCCTTACGGGGACAGCGAGCTTCTCTGGGGCCAACGTCCTGACTTTC.

DNA of the CDR3: TGTGCCAGCATCGCTAGCGGGCTTTCCTACGAGCAGTACTTC. It yields the protein CASIASGLSYEQYF. V gene TRBV28 combines with J gene TRBJ2-7; TRBD2 agrees at 8 bases. There are 14 residues in the CDR3. With 7 bases clipped from V and 1 base from J, the junction kept 6 bases outside the gene matches. CDR1 MDHEN and CDR2 SYDVKM come from the germline V gene. Full variable domain (outside the CDR3, taken from reference TRBV28 and TRBJ2-7): DVKVTQSSRYLVKRTGEKVFLECVQDMDHENMFWYRQDPGLGLRLIYFSYDVKMKEKGDIPEGYSVSREKKERFSLILESASTNQTSMYLCASIASGLSYEQYFGPGTRLTVT.

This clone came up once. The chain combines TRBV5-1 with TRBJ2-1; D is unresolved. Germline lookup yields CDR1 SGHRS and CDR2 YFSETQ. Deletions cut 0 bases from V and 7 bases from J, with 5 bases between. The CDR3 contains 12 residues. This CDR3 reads CASSLVQNEQFF. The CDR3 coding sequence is TGCGCCAGCAGCTTGGTGCAGAATGAGCAGTTCTTC.

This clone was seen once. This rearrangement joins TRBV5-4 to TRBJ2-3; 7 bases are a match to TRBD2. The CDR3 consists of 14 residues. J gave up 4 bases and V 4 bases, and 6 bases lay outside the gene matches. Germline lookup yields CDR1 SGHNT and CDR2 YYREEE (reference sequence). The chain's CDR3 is CASSLAVRSDTQYF. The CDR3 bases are TGTGCCAGCAGCCTAGCGGTTAGGTCAGATACGCAGTATTTT.

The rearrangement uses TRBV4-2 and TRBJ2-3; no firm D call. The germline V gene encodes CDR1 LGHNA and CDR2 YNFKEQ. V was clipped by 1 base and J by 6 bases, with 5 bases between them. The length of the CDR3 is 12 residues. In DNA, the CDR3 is TGTGCCAGCAGCCAAGTGGAGGATACGCAGTATTTT. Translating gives CASSQVEDTQYF.

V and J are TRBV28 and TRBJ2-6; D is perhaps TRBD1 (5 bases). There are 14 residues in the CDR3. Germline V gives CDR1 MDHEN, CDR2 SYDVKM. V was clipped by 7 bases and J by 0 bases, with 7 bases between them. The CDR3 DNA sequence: TGTGCCAGCATTGACAGCTCTGGGGCCAACGTCCTGACTTTC. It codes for CASIDSSGANVLTF.

CDR3 sequence: CASSRGGTNSPLHF. The CDR3 DNA is TGTGCCAGCAGTAGGGGGGGGACTAATTCACCCCTCCACTTT. V usage is TRBV6-4 and J usage is TRBJ1-6; a possible D gene is TRBD1 (6 bases). Germline V gene data show CDR1 as MRHNA and CDR2 as SNTAGT. CDR3 size: 14 residues. Trimming removed 5 bases from V and 6 bases from J, with 11 bases in between.

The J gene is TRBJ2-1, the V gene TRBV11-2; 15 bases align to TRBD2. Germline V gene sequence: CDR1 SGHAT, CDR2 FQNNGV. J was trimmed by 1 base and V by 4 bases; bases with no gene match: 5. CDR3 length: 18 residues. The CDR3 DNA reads TGTGCCAGCAGCTGGACTAGCGGGGGGGCCATATCCTACAATGAGCAGTTCTTC. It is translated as CASSWTSGGAISYNEQFF.

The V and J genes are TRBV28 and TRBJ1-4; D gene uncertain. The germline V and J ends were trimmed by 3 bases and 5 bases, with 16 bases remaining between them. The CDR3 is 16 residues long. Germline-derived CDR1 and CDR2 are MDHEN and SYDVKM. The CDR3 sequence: CASSFLGSGINEKLFF. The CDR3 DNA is TGTGCCAGCAGTTTCCTCGGGTCGGGGATAAATGAAAAACTGTTTTTT.

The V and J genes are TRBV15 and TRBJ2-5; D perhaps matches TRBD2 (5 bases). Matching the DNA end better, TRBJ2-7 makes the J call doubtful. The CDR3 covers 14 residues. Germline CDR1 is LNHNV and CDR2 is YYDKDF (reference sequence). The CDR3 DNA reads TGTGCCACCAGCCCCGCCCCCCGGGGTTACGAGCAGTACTTC. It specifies CATSPAPRGYEQYF.

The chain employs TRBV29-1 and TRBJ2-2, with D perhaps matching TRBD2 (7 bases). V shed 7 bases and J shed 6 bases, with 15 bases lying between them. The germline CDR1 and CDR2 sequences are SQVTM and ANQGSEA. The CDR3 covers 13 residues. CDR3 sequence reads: CSALPGGPGELFF. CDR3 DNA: TGCAGCGCTCTTCCCGGGGGGCCCGGGGAGCTGTTTTTT.

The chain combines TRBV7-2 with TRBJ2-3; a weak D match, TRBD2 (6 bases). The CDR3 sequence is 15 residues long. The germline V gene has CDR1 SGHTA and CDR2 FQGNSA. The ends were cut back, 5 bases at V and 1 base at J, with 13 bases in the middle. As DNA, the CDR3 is TGTGCCAGCAGCCCATCGGCGGGACGCACAGATACGCAGTATTTT. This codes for CASSPSAGRTDTQYF. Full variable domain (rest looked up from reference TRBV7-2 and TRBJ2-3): GAGVSQSPSNKVTEKGKDVELRCDPISGHTALYWYRQSLGQGLEFLIYFQGNSAPDKSGLPSDRFSAERTGGSVSTLTIQRTQQEDSAVYLCASSPSAGRTDTQYFGPGTRLTVL.

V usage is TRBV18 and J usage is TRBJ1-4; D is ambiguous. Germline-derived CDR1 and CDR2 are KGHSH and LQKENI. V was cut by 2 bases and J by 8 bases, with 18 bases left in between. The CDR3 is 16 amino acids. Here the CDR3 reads CASSPVRDPPGEKLFF. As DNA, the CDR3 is TGTGCCAGCTCACCAGTGCGAGATCCCCCGGGAGAAAAACTGTTTTTT.

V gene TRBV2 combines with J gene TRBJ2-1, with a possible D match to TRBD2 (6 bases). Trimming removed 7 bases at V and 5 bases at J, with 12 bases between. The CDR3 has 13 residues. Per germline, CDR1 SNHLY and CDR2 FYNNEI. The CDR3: CASNDGGDNEQFF. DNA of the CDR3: TGTGCCAGCAACGACGGAGGGGACAATGAGCAGTTCTTC.

The CDR3 loop reads CASSPLWAAGVSGTGELFF. CDR3 nucleotide sequence: TGTGCCAGCAGCCCCCTTTGGGCAGCGGGAGTATCGGGCACCGGGGAGCTGTTTTTT. The gene calls are TRBV7-9 and TRBJ2-2; 8 bases are a match to TRBD2. After removal of 5 bases from V and 4 bases from J, the junction contained 18 bases not matched to a gene. This CDR3 has 19 amino acids. Germline V gene sequence: CDR1 SEHNR, CDR2 FQNEAQ (reference sequence).

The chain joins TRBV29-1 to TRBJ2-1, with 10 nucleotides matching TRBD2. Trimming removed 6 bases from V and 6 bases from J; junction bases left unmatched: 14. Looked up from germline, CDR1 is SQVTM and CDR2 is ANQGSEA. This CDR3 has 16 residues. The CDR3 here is CSVAGRSGRAGNEQFF. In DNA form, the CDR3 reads TGCAGCGTCGCTGGCAGGAGCGGGAGGGCAGGCAATGAGCAGTTCTTC.

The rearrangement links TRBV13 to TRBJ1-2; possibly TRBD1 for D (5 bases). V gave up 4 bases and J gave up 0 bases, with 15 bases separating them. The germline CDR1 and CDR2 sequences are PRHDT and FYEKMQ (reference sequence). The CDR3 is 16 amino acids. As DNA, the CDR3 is TGTGCCAGCAGCTCCCCCGGCAGGGAACCTAACTATGGCTACACCTTC. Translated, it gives CASSSPGREPNYGYTF.

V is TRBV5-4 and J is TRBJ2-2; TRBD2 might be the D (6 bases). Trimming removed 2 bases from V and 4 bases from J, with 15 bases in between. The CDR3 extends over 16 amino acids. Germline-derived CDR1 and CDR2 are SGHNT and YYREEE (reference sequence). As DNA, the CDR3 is TGTGCCAGCAGCTTAAGCGCGGGGTGGGGCACCGGGGAGCTGTTTTTT. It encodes CASSLSAGWGTGELFF.

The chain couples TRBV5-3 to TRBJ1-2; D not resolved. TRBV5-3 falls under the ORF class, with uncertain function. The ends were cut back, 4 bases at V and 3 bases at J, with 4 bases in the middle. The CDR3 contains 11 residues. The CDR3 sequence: CARSLHYGYTF. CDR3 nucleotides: TGTGCCAGAAGCCTCCACTATGGCTACACCTTC.

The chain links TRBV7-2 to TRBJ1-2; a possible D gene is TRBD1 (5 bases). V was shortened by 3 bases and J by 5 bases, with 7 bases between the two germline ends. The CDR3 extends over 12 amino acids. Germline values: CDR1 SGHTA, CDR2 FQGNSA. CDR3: CASSLTAYGYTF. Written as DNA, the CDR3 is TGTGCCAGCAGCTTGACAGCGTATGGCTACACCTTC. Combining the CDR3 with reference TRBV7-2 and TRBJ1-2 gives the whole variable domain GAGVSQSPSNKVTEKGKDVELRCDPISGHTALYWYRQSLGQGLEFLIYFQGNSAPDKSGLPSDRFSAERTGGSVSTLTIQRTQQEDSAVYLCASSLTAYGYTFGSGTRLTVV.

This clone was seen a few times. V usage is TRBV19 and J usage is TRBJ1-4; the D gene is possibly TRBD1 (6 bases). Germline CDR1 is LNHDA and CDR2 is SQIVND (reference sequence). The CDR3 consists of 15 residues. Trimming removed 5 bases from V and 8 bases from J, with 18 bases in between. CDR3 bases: TGTGCCAGTAGTCCGCGGCCTCAGAGGGGGGAAAAACTGTTTTTT. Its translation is CASSPRPQRGEKLFF. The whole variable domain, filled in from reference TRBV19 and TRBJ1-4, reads DGGITQSPKYLFRKEGQNVTLSCEQNLNHDAMYWYRQDPGQGLRLIYYSQIVNDFQKGDIAEGYSVSREKKESFPLTVTSAQKNPTAFYLCASSPRPQRGEKLFFGSGTQLSVL.

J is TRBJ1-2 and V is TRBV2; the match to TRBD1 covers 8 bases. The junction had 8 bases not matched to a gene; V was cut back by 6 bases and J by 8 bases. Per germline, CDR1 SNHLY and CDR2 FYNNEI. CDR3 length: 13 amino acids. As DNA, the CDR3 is TGTGCCAGCAGACCCCAGGGGGCGCCGGGCTACACCTTC. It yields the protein CASRPQGAPGYTF.